These T cell receptor beta chains were read from a single sample in a study of T-cell memory formation after mild COVID-19. TCRdb reprocessed the 5' RACE reads with MiXCR, giving one entry per CDR3 protein. The table records roughly 450,000 distinct CDR3 sequences, roughly 18% of them present only once. The sequenced sample consisted of PBMCs or a T cell subset sorted from them (not recorded which). These receptors were obtained from a man younger than 30 who had mild COVID-19 (a few samples of this study predate the infection). Cell type and time point are not known. The CDR3 runs from the conserved cysteine through the conserved F or W.

j_call: TRBJ2-5
v_call: TRBV5-1
cdr3_aa: CASSSSGGRETQYF

j_call: TRBJ2-1
v_call: TRBV10-3
cdr3_aa: CAISVGTSGGANEQFF

j_call: TRBJ1-5
v_call: TRBV4-3
cdr3_aa: CASSQESRRDQPQHF

j_call: TRBJ2-5
v_call: TRBV7-3
cdr3_aa: CASSLDARNQETQYF

j_call: TRBJ2-3
v_call: TRBV7-2
cdr3_aa: CASSLEGGDRGPYF

j_call: TRBJ2-3
v_call: TRBV5-1
cdr3_aa: CASRDITDTQYF

j_call: TRBJ1-5
v_call: TRBV6-2/TRBV6-3
cdr3_aa: CASTPWGGGNQPQHF

j_call: TRBJ2-7
v_call: TRBV11-1
cdr3_aa: CASSLGPGGHTYEQYF

j_call: TRBJ2-5
v_call: TRBV7-2
cdr3_aa: CASSPARSSETQYF

j_call: TRBJ1-5
v_call: TRBV19
cdr3_aa: CASSSSTVRNQPQHF

j_call: TRBJ2-7
v_call: TRBV7-2
cdr3_aa: CASSLLPSAYEQYF

j_call: TRBJ2-2
v_call: TRBV10-2
cdr3_aa: CASSEPNRGTGELFF

j_call: TRBJ2-6
v_call: TRBV7-9
cdr3_aa: CASSLRTGGANVLTF

j_call: TRBJ2-1
v_call: TRBV3-1
cdr3_aa: CASSQDSGAAYNEQFF

j_call: TRBJ1-1
v_call: TRBV2
cdr3_aa: CASRAEQGATEAFF

j_call: TRBJ2-3
v_call: TRBV6-5
cdr3_aa: CASSSPVTDTQYF

j_call: TRBJ1-2
v_call: TRBV5-8
cdr3_aa: CASSRPTGGRDYGYTF

j_call: TRBJ1-2
v_call: TRBV5-6
cdr3_aa: CASGWGVQGGYTF

j_call: TRBJ2-7
v_call: TRBV4-3
cdr3_aa: CASSQDQQGAYEQYF

j_call: TRBJ2-5
v_call: TRBV5-1
cdr3_aa: CASSRGGVQETQYF